This T cell receptor beta chain was identified in a study of cytomegalovirus exposure and HLA in healthy donors. Whole-study context: Unique TCRs from HLA-typed donors, roughly 89 million of them, were held in an early data release.

Study-level points and caveats: The investigators catalogued 160 or so TCR beta chains as cytomegalovirus-associated. Prior analysis indicated that the majority of TCR beta V segments exhibited productivity approximately 90% or approximately 30% of the time.

The PCR had 60 Vbeta and 13 Jbeta primers. The assay was immunoSEQ multiplex PCR, and TCRdb's table has in-frame clones only and misses some. The sample yields approximately 150,000 clones, 65% to 80% seen once. In nominal health when sampled, donors likely had unrecorded immune exposures nonetheless. In regard to this clone: Its target is not known.

With V trimmed by 1 base and J by 7 bases, 4 bases remained unmatched. The germline CDR1 and CDR2 sequences are SGHVS and FNYEAQ. The CDR3 consists of 16 residues. The clonotype was recovered from a man between 18 and 35 years old in good health and CMV-seropositive. The sample comprised PBMCs. The chain employs TRBV7-6 and TRBJ2-2, with 12 positions matching TRBD2. CDR3 sequence (DNA): TGTGCCAGCAGCTTAGGGACTAGCGGGAACGGCGGGGAGCTGTTTTTT. Its protein is CASSLGTSGNGGELFF. The variable domain in full, with the rest retrieved from reference TRBV7-6 and TRBJ2-2, is GAGVSQSPRYKVTKRGQDVALRCDPISGHVSLYWYRQALGQGPEFLTYFNYEAQQDKSGLPNDRFSAERPEGSISTLTIQRTEQRDSAMYRCASSLGTSGNGGELFFGEGSRLTVL.